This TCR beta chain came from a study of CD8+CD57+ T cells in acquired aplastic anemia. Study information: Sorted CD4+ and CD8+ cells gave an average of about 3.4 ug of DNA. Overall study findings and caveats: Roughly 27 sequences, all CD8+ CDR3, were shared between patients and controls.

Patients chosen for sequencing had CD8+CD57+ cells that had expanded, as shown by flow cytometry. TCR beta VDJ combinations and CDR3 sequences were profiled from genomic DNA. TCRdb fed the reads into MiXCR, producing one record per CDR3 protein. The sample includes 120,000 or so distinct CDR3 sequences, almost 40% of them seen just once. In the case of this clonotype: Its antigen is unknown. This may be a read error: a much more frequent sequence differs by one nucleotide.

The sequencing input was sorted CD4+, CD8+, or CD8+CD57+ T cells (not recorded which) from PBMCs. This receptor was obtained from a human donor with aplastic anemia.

This chain's CDR3 is CASRDVQHNEQSF. The CDR3 DNA is TGTGCCAGCAGGGACGTCCAACACAATGAGCAGTCCTTC. J is TRBJ2-1 and V is TRBV6-1; the D is unclear. Germline assignment: CDR1 MNHNS and CDR2 SASEGT. This CDR3 has 13 amino acids.